Detailed here is one T cell receptor beta chain. The antigen is undetermined. TCRdb re-derived calls from the reads in MiXCR, one entry per CDR3 protein. The repertoire holds under 350,000 distinct CDR3 sequences, with 22% as singletons. The CDR3 contains 16 residues. The V gene end was trimmed by 0 bases and the J gene end by 5 bases; junction bases not matched to a gene: 8. CDR1 is SGDLS, CDR2 YYNGEE, per germline. This sample is part of a study of T cell repertoires in cytomegalovirus infection. For the study at large: Use of recently identified HLA-C-restricted and well-studied HLA-B-restricted CMV epitopes was part of the study. Public TCR beta signatures were indicative of both CMV infection and a matching HLA type.

Sequenced here: cultured PBMCs, sampled from culture after CMV antigen stimulation. The sequence came from a human donor in good health (CMV status not recorded). Some clones in this sample may be carry-over from other donors' samples. This rearrangement joins TRBV9 to TRBJ2-5; 9 bases are shared with TRBD2. CDR3 sequence: CASSVGVAGVKETQYF. CDR3 bases: TGTGCCAGCAGCGTAGGAGTAGCGGGAGTTAAGGAGACCCAGTACTTC. Looking up the rest from reference TRBV9 and TRBJ2-5 gives the full variable domain: DSGVTQTPKHLITATGQRVTLRCSPRSGDLSVYWYQQSLDQGLQFLIQYYNGEERAKGNILERFSAQQFPDLHSELNLSSLELGDSALYFCASSVGVAGVKETQYFGPGTRLLVL.